Sequencing of this TCR beta chain was carried out in a study of blood T cell repertoires in COVID-19. At the level of the study: Sample material is recorded as cDNA or gDNA derived from T cells, B-cell-depleted T cells, or PBMCs.

CDR3 length: 14 amino acids. CDR1 and CDR2 from the germline V gene are LNHNV and YYDKDF (reference sequence). V trimming: 3 bases; J trimming: 5 bases; junction bases outside the gene matches: 6. In the study's own analysis: Researchers report that nucleated cell counts were estimated from reference gene primer amplification. The repertoire was sequenced with immunoSEQ multiplex PCR; TCRdb's copy has only in-frame clones and lacks some. D and trimming come from the DNA, and the V and J calls and clone size come from that table. The repertoire includes a few hundred thousand clones, roughly 89% of them detected once, and roughly 4.5% sits in the top ten.

The chain employs TRBV15 and TRBJ1-2; 7 bases line up with TRBD1. Material for sequencing was peripheral blood. The receptor comes from a woman aged 40 to 49 who had recovered from COVID-19. CDR3 nucleotide sequence: TGTGCCACCAGCAGGGGACAGACTATATATGGCTACACCTTC. Its protein is CATSRGQTIYGYTF. The variable domain in full, completed from reference TRBV15 and TRBJ1-2, reads DAMVIQNPRYQVTQFGKPVTLSCSQTLNHNVMYWYQQKSSQAPKLLFHYYDKDFNNEADTPDNFQSRRPNTSFCFLDIRSPGLGDTAMYLCATSRGQTIYGYTFGSGTRLTVV.